One and the same sample provided the 29 T cell receptor beta chains below, sequenced in a study of blood T cell repertoires in COVID-19. The table came from immunoSEQ multiplex PCR; TCRdb's copy has only in-frame clones and leaves some out. The sample shows approximately 270,000 clones, 70% to 90% of them seen only once. Sequenced input: PBMCs or T cells enriched from blood (not recorded which). These receptors all stem from a young woman who had recovered from COVID-19.

CDR3 amino acids: CASSASGSSDTQYF. For the CDR3, the DNA is TGCGCCAGCTCGGCTAGCGGGAGTTCAGATACGCAGTATTTT. This rearrangement joins TRBV5-1 to TRBJ2-3; 10 bases map to TRBD2. Germline assignment: CDR1 SGHRS and CDR2 YFSETQ. Trimming removed 7 bases from V and 4 bases from J; junction bases left unmatched: 6. CDR3 length: 14 residues.

The chain uses TRBV4-2 and TRBJ2-7; 14 nucleotides line up with TRBD2. The CDR3 runs 21 residues. The germline CDR1 and CDR2 sequences are LGHNA and YNFKEQ. The J segment lost 0 bases and the V segment lost 2 bases, leaving 15 bases of the junction unmatched. CDR3 coding DNA: TGTGCCAGCAGCCAAAAGCTCCCCGCCGGACTAGCGGGAGGCTACTCCTACGAGCAGTACTTC. Amino acids: CASSQKLPAGLAGGYSYEQYF.

The rearrangement links TRBV5-4 to TRBJ2-7; no reliable D call. The CDR3 loop spans 13 amino acids. Germline V gene lookup returns CDR1 SGHNT and CDR2 YYREEE (reference sequence). The V and J ends lost 0 bases and 7 bases respectively, with 11 bases between them. DNA for the CDR3: TGTGCCAGCAGCTTGGGCGACGGGTTGGAGCAGTACTTC. Its translation: CASSLGDGLEQYF. Supplemented by reference TRBV5-4 and TRBJ2-7, the full variable domain reads ETGVTQSPTHLIKTRGQQVTLRCSSQSGHNTVSWYQQALGQGPQFIFQYYREEENGRGNFPPRFSGLQFPNYSSELNVNALELDDSALYLCASSLGDGLEQYFGPGTRLTVT.

The gene calls are TRBV7-9 and TRBJ2-7, with D maybe TRBD2 (5 bases). The CDR3 spans 15 residues. Trimming left V 5 bases short and J 2 bases short, with 16 bases between. Germline V gene lookup returns CDR1 SEHNR and CDR2 FQNEAQ (reference sequence). CDR3 loop: CASSKAKDWAYEQYF. The CDR3, as DNA: TGTGCCAGCAGCAAGGCTAAGGACTGGGCCTACGAGCAGTACTTC.

The rearrangement joins TRBV9 to TRBJ2-7; D is possibly TRBD2 (6 bases). Per germline, CDR1 SGDLS and CDR2 YYNGEE. Trimming took off 2 bases at V and 3 bases at J, with 12 bases between the two ends. The CDR3 covers 14 residues. CDR3 DNA sequence: TGTGCCAGCAGCGTCCGGGACTCCCACTACGAGCAGTACTTC. Protein sequence: CASSVRDSHYEQYF.

A single count supports this clone. The V and J genes are TRBV10-3 and TRBJ1-1; possibly TRBD1 for D (5 bases). The CDR3 contains 13 residues. V was trimmed by 9 bases and J by 4 bases, leaving 15 bases between them. The germline V gene encodes CDR1 ENHRY and CDR2 SYGVKD. This CDR3 reads CAIRGGVGTEAFF. Written as DNA, the CDR3 is TGTGCCATTAGGGGAGGGGTCGGCACTGAAGCTTTCTTT.

The V call is TRBV11-2, the J call TRBJ2-3; D may be TRBD1 (6 bases). There are 14 residues in the CDR3. Germline V lookup: CDR1 SGHAT, CDR2 FQNNGV. Trimming removed 2 bases from V and 5 bases from J, with 11 bases in between. CDR3 amino acids: CASSLNRAGDTQYF. The CDR3 nucleotides read TGTGCCAGCAGCTTAAACAGGGCCGGAGATACGCAGTATTTT.

This clone was observed a few times. Other DNA sequences within the sample encode an identical CDR3. This sequence joins TRBV3-1 (or the pseudogene TRBV3-2) and TRBJ1-3; 9 positions agree with TRBD1. CDR3 size: 15 residues. V lost 3 bases, J lost 7 bases, and 7 bases stayed unmatched. Germline V gene data show CDR1 as LGHDT and CDR2 as YNNKEL (reference sequence). The DNA of the CDR3 is TGTGCCAGCAGCCAGGGACAGGGAAGGGGGAACACCATATATTTT. It translates to CASSQGQGRGNTIYF.

This clone has more than one count but fewer than ten. Here the CDR3 DNA reads TGTGCCAGCAGTCCGCGCCCCGCGGGAGTCAGGGGACTCAATGAGCAGTTCTTC. The encoded protein is CASSPRPAGVRGLNEQFF. V is TRBV6-6 and J is TRBJ2-1; D perhaps matches TRBD2 (7 bases). Deletions cut 5 bases from V and 6 bases from J, with 26 bases between. Germline V CDR1 and CDR2: MNHNY, SVGAGI (reference sequence). CDR3 length: 18 amino acids.

This clone was counted many times. The genes are TRBV5-4 and TRBJ1-2, with D unresolved. CDR3 length equals 13 residues. Germline V gives CDR1 SGHNT, CDR2 YYREEE (reference sequence). The ends were cut back, 4 bases at V and 4 bases at J, with 11 bases in the middle. Here the CDR3 DNA reads TGTGCCAGCAGCCGGACGGGAATCTATGGCTACACCTTC. Translated, it gives CASSRTGIYGYTF.

V usage is TRBV7-9 and J usage is TRBJ2-3; 7 nucleotides match TRBD2. Germline-derived CDR1 and CDR2 are SEHNR and FQNEAQ (reference sequence). The CDR3 consists of 16 residues. V lost 6 bases to trimming and J lost 2 bases; unmatched junction nucleotides: 11. The CDR3 here is CASRSRVGGITDTQYF. In DNA form, the CDR3 reads TGTGCCAGCAGGTCCCGCGTCGGGGGGATCACAGATACGCAGTATTTT.

This sequence joins TRBV28 and TRBJ2-2, with a weak D call TRBD2 (6 bases). CDR3 length: 14 amino acids. In germline, CDR1 is MDHEN, CDR2 SYDVKM. The V gene lost 5 bases and the J gene lost 9 bases, with 16 bases spanning the gap. The CDR3 nucleotides read TGTGCCAGCAGTCTCCTCGGAGGGCAAAGGGAGCTGTTTTTT. This translates into CASSLLGGQRELFF. Variable domain in full (rest from reference TRBV28 and TRBJ2-2): DVKVTQSSRYLVKRTGEKVFLECVQDMDHENMFWYRQDPGLGLRLIYFSYDVKMKEKGDIPEGYSVSREKKERFSLILESASTNQTSMYLCASSLLGGQRELFFGEGSRLTVL.

The V and J genes are TRBV6-5 and TRBJ2-7; TRBD2 matches at 9 bases. The CDR3 is made up of 14 amino acids. Per the germline V gene, CDR1 is MNHEY and CDR2 is SVGAGI. V gave up 11 bases and J gave up 7 bases; unmatched junction bases: 15. CDR3 amino acids: CAAGGAGTTREQYF. For the CDR3, the DNA is TGTGCCGCGGGGGGGGCAGGGACCACCCGGGAGCAGTACTTC.

The chain carries TRBV25-1 and TRBJ1-2; D unclear. The V gene lost 1 base and the J gene lost 1 base, with 4 bases spanning the gap. This CDR3 is built from 13 residues. Germline-derived CDR1 and CDR2 are MGHDK and SYGVNS. CDR3 region: CASSEFGNYGYTF. As DNA, the CDR3 is TGTGCCAGCAGTGAATTCGGTAACTATGGCTACACCTTC.

This rearrangement joins TRBV4-2 to TRBJ1-1; a possible D gene is TRBD1 (5 bases). Germline-derived CDR1 and CDR2 are LGHNA and YNFKEQ. V gave up 1 base and J gave up 5 bases, with 11 bases separating them. This CDR3 has 14 amino acids. CDR3 loop: CASSQGQGTTEAFF. CDR3 coding DNA: TGTGCCAGCAGCCAAGGGCAGGGTACGACTGAAGCTTTCTTT.

This clone was counted many times. CDR3 in amino acids: CASSSRAGGTEAFF. The DNA for the CDR3 is TGTGCCAGCAGCTCCCGGGCCGGGGGCACTGAAGCTTTCTTT. The rearrangement uses TRBV7-3 and TRBJ1-1; a weak D match, TRBD1 (5 bases). Germline CDR1 reads SGHTA; CDR2 reads FQGTGA. This CDR3 spans 14 amino acids. V was shortened by 4 bases and J by 4 bases, with 13 bases between the two germline ends.

This CDR3 is CASSRGNTGELFF. The CDR3 coding sequence is TGTGCCAGCAGTCGAGGGAACACCGGGGAGCTGTTTTTT. The chain recombines TRBV2 with TRBJ2-2; D unclear. V dropped 5 bases and J dropped 1 base, with 5 bases sitting between them. The CDR3 runs 13 residues. In germline, CDR1 is SNHLY, CDR2 FYNNEI.

The chain employs TRBV5-1 and TRBJ2-3; 10 nucleotides align to TRBD2. The CDR3 has 15 amino acids. V trimming: 2 bases; J trimming: 6 bases; junction bases outside the gene matches: 6. Germline CDR1 is SGHRS and CDR2 is YFSETQ. In nucleotides, the CDR3 is TGCGCCAGCAGCTTCAACAGCGGGGGGGTGGATACGCAGTATTTT. Translating it yields CASSFNSGGVDTQYF.

The chain uses TRBV4-1 and TRBJ1-1; D is perhaps TRBD1 (6 bases). The CDR3 totals 14 residues. From germline, CDR1 is MGHRA and CDR2 YSYEKL. The V and J ends lost 4 bases and 0 bases respectively, with 9 bases between them. The CDR3 DNA follows: TGCGCCAGCAGCCGGGGACACTTGAACACTGAAGCTTTCTTT. Protein: CASSRGHLNTEAFF.

CDR3 sequence (DNA): TGTGCCAGCAGCCGCGGACAGGGTGGCGGTCAGCCCCAGCATTTT. Translating gives CASSRGQGGGQPQHF. This chain uses TRBV3-1 (or the pseudogene TRBV3-2) with TRBJ1-5; the match to TRBD1 covers 8 bases. Germline lookup yields CDR1 LGHDT and CDR2 YNNKEL (reference sequence). The CDR3 has 15 residues. Unmatched junction bases numbered 8, after V lost 4 bases and J lost 6 bases.

The CDR3 spells CASRQGSHSDEQYF. In nucleotides, the CDR3 is TGTGCCAGCAGGCAGGGGAGCCACAGCGACGAGCAGTACTTC. The genes are TRBV6-5 and TRBJ2-7, with a weak D call TRBD1 (6 bases). V dropped 6 bases and J dropped 5 bases, with 17 bases sitting between them. The CDR3 contains 14 residues. CDR1 MNHEY and CDR2 SVGAGI come from the germline V gene.

This rearrangement joins TRBV6-2 or TRBV6-3 to TRBJ2-7; D is ambiguous. This CDR3 comprises 18 residues. The V gene's germline CDR1 is MNHEY and CDR2 SVGEGT. The V and J ends lost 0 bases and 3 bases respectively, with 21 bases between them. The CDR3 sequence: CASSYSSPLTGFHYEQYF. Written as DNA, the CDR3 is TGTGCCAGCAGTTACTCGAGCCCTTTGACGGGTTTCCACTACGAGCAGTACTTC.

The rearrangement joins TRBV4-1 to TRBJ2-3; 9 bases line up with TRBD1. This CDR3 contains 20 residues. Unmatched junction bases numbered 17, after V lost 1 base and J lost 3 bases. CDR1 and CDR2 (germline): MGHRA, YSYEKL. The CDR3 coding sequence is TGCGCCAGCAGCCAAGCCCGAACAGGGGGCCATCCCTCTGGTACAGATACGCAGTATTTT. Protein: CASSQARTGGHPSGTDTQYF.

This chain links TRBV12-3 or TRBV12-4 with TRBJ2-1; a weak D match, TRBD2 (6 bases). Trimming cost V 6 bases and J 7 bases, with 10 bases left between them. The CDR3 has 12 residues. Here the CDR3 reads CASRRLVNEQFF. CDR3 DNA sequence: TGTGCCAGCAGAAGACTAGTTAATGAGCAGTTCTTC.

The chain joins TRBV27 to TRBJ2-1; D is unresolved. In germline, CDR1 is MNHEY, CDR2 SMNVEV (reference sequence). V was clipped by 6 bases and J by 0 bases, with 9 bases between them. This CDR3 comprises 14 residues. The CDR3 reads CASSRLSSYNEQFF. CDR3 coding DNA: TGTGCCAGCAGCCGCCTGAGCTCCTACAATGAGCAGTTCTTC.

CDR3 in amino acids: CASSSDQGAGYGYTF. In DNA, the CDR3 is TGTGCCAGCTCATCCGATCAGGGGGCGGGCTATGGCTACACCTTC. The chain links TRBV18 to TRBJ1-2; 8 nucleotides agree with TRBD1. The CDR3 is 15 amino acids. The germline V gene encodes CDR1 KGHSH and CDR2 LQKENI. V dropped 5 bases and J dropped 4; count of bases not matched to a gene: 9.

V gene TRBV7-3 combines with J gene TRBJ1-1; D is ambiguous. Per germline, CDR1 SGHTA and CDR2 FQGTGA. CDR3 length: 13 residues. V was cut by 3 bases and J by 3 bases, with 8 bases left in between. CDR3 residues: CASSLGGDTEAFF. The CDR3 coding sequence is TGTGCCAGCAGCTTGGGCGGGGACACTGAAGCTTTCTTT.

This clone was counted between two and nine times. The CDR3 nucleotides read TGTGCCAGCACGGGTCCTCCCCCGGCTGGCTACACCTTC. Protein sequence: CASTGPPPAGYTF. The V gene is TRBV2, the J gene TRBJ1-2; D not resolved. This CDR3 has 13 residues. Per the germline V gene, CDR1 is SNHLY and CDR2 is FYNNEI. V lost 7 bases to trimming and J lost 7 bases, with 16 bases between them.

The chain has TRBV5-1 and TRBJ1-2; a possible D gene is TRBD1 (6 bases). CDR3 size: 15 residues. Germline CDR1 SGHRS, CDR2 YFSETQ. V was shortened by 4 bases and J by 8 bases, with 21 bases between the two germline ends. CDR3 residues: CASSSSWDTLLGYTF. CDR3 bases: TGCGCCAGCAGCAGTAGCTGGGACACCCTCCTCGGCTACACCTTC.